Presented here are 8 T cell receptor beta chains from one specimen sequenced in a study of shared clonotypes between healthy human individuals. The table came from immunoSEQ multiplex PCR; TCRdb's copy has only in-frame clones and leaves some out. In the table there are about 2.4 million clones, roughly 93% of which are singletons. Sequenced: naive CD4+ T cells from PBMCs. Subset meaning: CD45RA+ positively selected. The receptors were gathered from a young man in good health. Some clones in this sample may be carry-over from other donors' samples.

V is TRBV28 and J is TRBJ2-1; D is uncertain. CDR3 size: 14 residues. CDR1 and CDR2 from the germline V gene are MDHEN and SYDVKM. V was clipped by 4 bases and J by 6 bases, with 13 bases between them. Written as DNA, the CDR3 is TGTGCCAGCAGTTGGGGTCCCGTTCTCAATGAGCAGTTCTTC. This codes for CASSWGPVLNEQFF.

The chain has TRBV6-6 and TRBJ2-7; D unresolved. This CDR3 is 12 amino acids long. The germline V gene has CDR1 MNHNY and CDR2 SVGAGI (reference sequence). Trimming removed 4 bases at V and 10 bases at J, with 14 bases between. The CDR3 is CASSSSIGLQYF. The CDR3 bases are TGTGCCAGCAGTTCATCGATCGGGCTCCAGTACTTC.

J is TRBJ1-2 and V is TRBV9; D might be TRBD1 (5 bases). This CDR3 has 13 residues. Germline lookup yields CDR1 SGDLS and CDR2 YYNGEE. V lost 4 bases and J lost 6, with 13 bases in between. The CDR3 reads CASSQNGGNGYTF. CDR3 nucleotide sequence: TGTGCCAGCAGCCAGAATGGGGGGAATGGCTACACCTTC. Together with reference TRBV9 and TRBJ1-2, the CDR3 gives the full variable domain: DSGVTQTPKHLITATGQRVTLRCSPRSGDLSVYWYQQSLDQGLQFLIQYYNGEERAKGNILERFSAQQFPDLHSELNLSSLELGDSALYFCASSQNGGNGYTFGSGTRLTVV.

In DNA, the CDR3 is TGCAGCGTTGAAGCCCCGACAGCTTACAATGAGCAGTTCTTC. Its protein is CSVEAPTAYNEQFF. This chain uses TRBV29-1 with TRBJ2-1; D is possibly TRBD1 (5 bases). The CDR3 length is 14 residues. CDR1 is SQVTM and CDR2 is ANQGSEA in the germline V gene. V lost 1 base to trimming and J lost 4 bases, with 11 bases between them.

As regards this clone: This sample includes further DNA sequences coding for the same CDR3. The chain links TRBV5-1 to TRBJ2-1; the D is unclear. V lost 0 bases to trimming and J lost 1 base, with 5 bases between them. The CDR3 extends over 14 amino acids. CDR1 is SGHRS and CDR2 is YFSETQ in the germline V gene. The CDR3, as DNA: TGCGCCAGCAGCTTGGTAGCTTCCTACAATGAGCAGTTCTTC. This codes for CASSLVASYNEQFF.

The chain combines TRBV9 with TRBJ2-2; D call uncertain. Germline CDR1 and CDR2: SGDLS and YYNGEE. Trimming removed 0 bases at V and 8 bases at J, with 11 bases between. The length of the CDR3 is 14 residues. The CDR3 loop is CASSVEIGGGELFF. The CDR3 DNA is TGTGCCAGCAGCGTAGAGATAGGTGGGGGGGAGCTGTTTTTT.

The gene calls are TRBV6-5 and TRBJ2-7; D perhaps matches TRBD1 (5 bases). V was cut by 4 bases and J by 4 bases, with 17 bases left in between. CDR3 length: 15 residues. The germline V gene has CDR1 MNHEY and CDR2 SVGAGI. The CDR3 region has the DNA TGTGCCAGCAGTTTCCGACAGTTCACGAGATACGAGCAGTACTTC. Translating gives CASSFRQFTRYEQYF.

The V and J genes are TRBV29-1 and TRBJ2-4; D is undetermined. V shed 0 bases and J shed 6 bases, with 0 bases lying between them. The CDR3 is 10 amino acids. Germline V gene data show CDR1 as SQVTM and CDR2 as ANQGSEA. CDR3 region: CSVEENIQYF. CDR3 in DNA: TGCAGCGTTGAAGAAAACATTCAGTACTTC.